Described below is a single TCR beta chain sequence and its context. Antigen: not known. It was cDNA, reverse transcribed from extracted RNA, that served as the sequencing template. Produced via immunoSEQ multiplex PCR; TCRdb's table is partial and in-frame only. The sample has just under 65,000 clones; 40% to 55% are singletons. Specified treatment: oral pan-JAK inhibitor, 5-10 mg twice daily. The sample comes from a study of CD8+ T cells in alopecia areata. The study's findings and limits: For lesional scalp, especially alopecia totalis/universalis, clonality was higher than in normal scalp.

The CDR3 runs to 16 residues. Germline CDR1 and CDR2: MRHNA and SNTAGT. V dropped 2 bases and J dropped 9; count of bases not matched to a gene: 10. Sequences were derived from CD8+ T cells sorted from blood, sampled between weeks 36 and 40, from a patient treated with tofacitinib. The chain employs TRBV6-4 and TRBJ2-1; 10 nucleotides line up with TRBD2. The receptor was isolated from a human donor with alopecia areata. In DNA, the CDR3 is TGTGCCAGCAGTGACGGAGCGGGAGGGCGCTTTGTTGAGCAGTTCTTC. Residues: CASSDGAGGRFVEQFF.